This T cell receptor beta chain was sequenced for a study of shared clonotypes between healthy human individuals. Study context: There were three CD4 naive, three CD4 memory, two CD8 naive and one CD8 memory plates per donor.

Several immunoSEQ 96-well plates shared each subset's DNA, each plate a replicate. Produced via immunoSEQ multiplex PCR; TCRdb's table is partial and in-frame only. The sample contains approximately 2,300,000 clones, 85% to 95% of which appear only once. V gave up 0 bases and J gave up 1 base, with 12 bases separating them. Germline lookup yields CDR1 SGDLS and CDR2 YYNGEE. This CDR3 has 16 amino acids. The table lists this clone with a count of one. Its antigen is currently unknown. Study outcomes and limitations: Rarefaction exposed incomplete sorted-subset sequencing despite large depth. Apart from blood, nothing was sampled; tissue repertoires likely differ.

The chain joins TRBV9 to TRBJ2-3, with a weak D call TRBD2 (5 bases). Material for sequencing was naive CD4+ T cells from PBMCs. The subset is: CD45RA+ positively selected. The sequence was collected from a man between 18 and 29 years old in good health. Some clones in this sample may be carry-over from other donors' samples. The CDR3 protein is CASSVDFLRGTDTQYF. The DNA of the CDR3 is TGTGCCAGCAGCGTAGATTTTTTGCGGGGCACAGATACGCAGTATTTT. The variable domain in full, completed from reference TRBV9 and TRBJ2-3, reads DSGVTQTPKHLITATGQRVTLRCSPRSGDLSVYWYQQSLDQGLQFLIQYYNGEERAKGNILERFSAQQFPDLHSELNLSSLELGDSALYFCASSVDFLRGTDTQYFGPGTRLTVL.